This T cell receptor (beta chain) derives from a study of blood T cell repertoires in COVID-19. As for the study in general: Specimens from acute and convalescent COVID-19 originated in the United States, Italy and Spain. The cDNA or gDNA used as material had been derived from T cells, B-cell-depleted T cells, or PBMCs.

The CDR3 contains 15 residues. The germline CDR1 and CDR2 sequences are SGDLS and YYNGEE. The ends lost 4 bases at V and 4 bases at J; junction bases unmatched: 10. In the study's own analysis: How many nucleated cells were present was estimated from reference gene primer amplification. Repertoires were generated with immunoSEQ multiplex PCR, while TCRdb's copy carries only in-frame clones and drops some. Clone size and V and J calls were adopted from that table, with D and trimming inferred from the DNA. The sample yields hundreds of thousands of clones, 82% seen once. The chain links TRBV9 to TRBJ1-1; 7 bases fit TRBD1. Source material: peripheral blood. The TCR was taken from a woman of 80 years or more with acute or convalescent COVID-19. CDR3 in DNA: TGTGCCAGCAGCAAGTCCGGACAGGAGGGCACTGAAGCTTTCTTT. Its translation is CASSKSGQEGTEAFF. The whole variable domain, remainder taken from reference TRBV9 and TRBJ1-1, is DSGVTQTPKHLITATGQRVTLRCSPRSGDLSVYWYQQSLDQGLQFLIQYYNGEERAKGNILERFSAQQFPDLHSELNLSSLELGDSALYFCASSKSGQEGTEAFFGQGTRLTVV.